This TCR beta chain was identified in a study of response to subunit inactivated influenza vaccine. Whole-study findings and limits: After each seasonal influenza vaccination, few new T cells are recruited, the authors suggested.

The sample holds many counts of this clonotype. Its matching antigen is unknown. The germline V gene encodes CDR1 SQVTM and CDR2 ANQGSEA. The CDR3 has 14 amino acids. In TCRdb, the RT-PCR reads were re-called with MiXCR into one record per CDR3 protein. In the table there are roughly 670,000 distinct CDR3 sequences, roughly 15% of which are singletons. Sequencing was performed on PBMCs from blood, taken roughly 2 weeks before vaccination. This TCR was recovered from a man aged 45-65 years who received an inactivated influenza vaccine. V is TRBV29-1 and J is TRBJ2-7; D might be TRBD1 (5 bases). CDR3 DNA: TGCAGTACCAGTGACAGTTTTTCATCCTACGAGCAGTACTTC. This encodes CSTSDSFSSYEQYF.